The entry below gives a single T cell receptor beta chain sequence along with its context. Its matching antigen is unknown. This record belongs to a study of cytomegalovirus exposure and HLA in healthy donors. Study conclusions and caveats: Researchers reported from a later analysis that most CMV-associated TCR beta chains appeared HLA-restricted.

Germline V gives CDR1 WSHSY, CDR2 SAAADI. The ends lost 6 bases at V and 4 bases at J; junction bases unmatched: 6. The CDR3 covers 16 residues. It was with 60 Vbeta and 13 Jbeta primers that the PCR ran. Repertoires were generated with immunoSEQ multiplex PCR, while TCRdb's copy carries only in-frame clones and drops some. Altogether around 130,000 clones are present, around 80% being singletons, with the ten largest covering around 5%. The sample consisted of PBMCs. The TCR was taken from a man younger than 45 in good health and CMV-seronegative. The gene calls are TRBV10-2 and TRBJ2-3, with 14 bases that match TRBD2. The CDR3 DNA reads TGCGCCAGCAGGGGACTAGCGGGGGATTGTCCAGATACGCAGTATTTT. Amino acids: CASRGLAGDCPDTQYF.